These T cell receptor beta chains were read from a single sample in a study of control samples from healthy donors and cancer patients. Sequencing used immunoSEQ multiplex PCR; TCRdb keeps in-frame clones, though not all of them. Among 350,000 to 450,000 clones, about nine tenths were seen once, and the ten largest hold roughly 6.4%. Sequences were obtained from PBMCs. The origin of the receptors is a man aged 40-49 years with head and neck cancer. CDR3s include the opening cysteine and the closing phenylalanine or tryptophan. A D gene is named only where the DNA matches it firmly. Some rows mark clone size as missing; the rest say once, few, many or name a class of expanded clone.

>NA|NA|TRBJ2-2|TRBV11-2
CASSLVQGETGELFF
TGTGCCAGCAGCTTAGTGCAGGGTGAAACCGGGGAGCTGTTTTTT
>NA|NA|TRBJ2-3|TRBV5-5
CASISLGRPDTQYF
TGTGCCAGCATCTCCCTGGGGAGGCCCGATACGCAGTATTTT
>TRBD1|NA|TRBJ1-2|TRBV4-3
CASSQEGDRVYGYTF
TGCGCCAGCAGCCAAGAGGGAGACAGGGTGTATGGCTACACCTTC
>NA|NA|TRBJ1-5|TRBV18
CASSPREGLGNQPQHF
TGTGCCAGCTCACCACGAGAGGGATTGGGCAATCAGCCCCAGCATTTT
>TRBD1|NA|TRBJ2-7|TRBV6-2/TRBV6-3
CASSFSGTAYEQYF
TGTGCCAGCAGTTTCTCCGGGACAGCCTACGAGCAGTACTTC
>TRBD2|NA|TRBJ2-1|TRBV7-9
CASSPVEREAYNEQFF
TGTGCCAGCAGCCCAGTGGAGCGGGAGGCCTACAATGAGCAGTTCTTC
>NA|NA|TRBJ2-7|TRBV7-9
CASSLGSGASYEQYF
TGTGCCAGCAGCTTAGGCTCAGGGGCCTCCTACGAGCAGTACTTC
>NA|few|TRBJ1-5|TRBV6-5
CASSPRVFNQPQHF
TGTGCCAGCAGTCCCCGGGTCTTCAATCAGCCCCAGCATTTT
>TRBD1|NA|TRBJ2-5|TRBV28
CASSFPRDRGQGGWRYQETQYF
TGTGCCAGCAGTTTTCCCCGGGATAGGGGACAGGGTGGATGGAGGTACCAAGAGACCCAGTACTTC
>NA|few|TRBJ1-2|TRBV3-1/TRBV3-2
CASSQDLSYTF
TGTGCCAGCAGCCAAGATCTATCGTACACCTTC
>TRBD1|NA|TRBJ2-7|TRBV13
CASSLGQAISYEQYF
TGTGCCAGCAGCTTGGGACAGGCGATCTCCTACGAGCAGTACTTC
>TRBD1|once|TRBJ2-5|TRBV11-2
CASSFPRTGGSETQYF
TGTGCCAGCAGCTTTCCGCGGACAGGGGGCTCGGAGACCCAGTACTTC
>NA|NA|TRBJ2-2|TRBV12-3/TRBV12-4
CAGTGNTGELFF
TGTGCCGGCACAGGGAACACCGGGGAGCTGTTTTTT
>TRBD1|NA|TRBJ2-1|TRBV3-1/TRBV3-2
CASSLGQGKYNEQFF
TGTGCCAGCAGCCTCGGACAGGGGAAATACAATGAGCAGTTCTTC
>TRBD1|once|TRBJ1-2|TRBV2
CASSEVRQGGDGYTF
TGTGCCAGCAGTGAAGTACGACAGGGCGGGGATGGCTACACCTTC
>NA|NA|TRBJ2-3|TRBV29-1
CSALRDTQYF
TGCAGCGCCCTGAGAGATACGCAGTATTTT
>NA|NA|TRBJ2-5|TRBV6-1
CASSDPGRRETQYF
TGTGCCAGCAGTGATCCGGGAAGGCGGGAGACCCAGTACTTC
>NA|NA|TRBJ1-1|TRBV24-1
CATSDSVGAFF
TGTGCCACCAGTGATTCTGTGGGAGCTTTCTTT
>TRBD2|NA|TRBJ2-1|TRBV2
CASSDRLAGLIFF
TGTGCCAGCAGTGACCGACTAGCGGGGCTGATATTCTTC
>NA|NA|TRBJ1-1|TRBV14
CASSQAPQGNTEAFF
TGTGCCAGCAGCCAAGCACCACAGGGGAACACTGAAGCTTTCTTT
>TRBD2|NA|TRBJ2-1|TRBV7-9
CASGTSGSNEQFF
TGTGCCAGCGGGACTAGCGGGAGTAATGAGCAGTTCTTC
>NA|NA|TRBJ1-4|TRBV19
CASSPRTRQGEKLFF
TGTGCCAGCTCCCCGAGGACACGTCAAGGCGAAAAACTGTTTTTT
>NA|NA|TRBJ1-4|TRBV19
CASSPQGVGEKLFF
TGTGCCAGTAGTCCACAGGGCGTCGGAGAAAAACTGTTTTTT
>NA|NA|TRBJ2-7|TRBV19
CASSIGSSYEQYF
TGTGCCAGTAGTATCGGAAGCTCCTACGAGCAGTACTTC
>NA|NA|TRBJ2-7|TRBV15
CATSRERSLLEQYF
TGTGCCACCAGCAGGGAAAGGAGTCTACTGGAGCAGTACTTC
>NA|NA|TRBJ1-6|TRBV6-5
CASSYKSSYNSPLHF
TGTGCCAGCAGTTACAAGAGCTCCTATAATTCACCCCTCCACTTT
>NA|NA|TRBJ1-4|TRBV7-3
CASSPRGGLGEKLFF
TGTGCCAGCAGCCCCCGGGGCGGGCTGGGTGAAAAACTGTTTTTT
>TRBD1|NA|TRBJ1-5|TRBV6-1
CASSVSTGARNQPQHF
TGTGCCAGCAGTGTTAGTACAGGGGCACGAAATCAGCCCCAGCATTTT
>NA|NA|TRBJ2-2|TRBV18
CASSPRQGNTGELFF
TGTGCCAGCTCACCGCGGCAGGGGAACACCGGGGAGCTGTTTTTT
>NA|NA|TRBJ1-5|TRBV4-2
CASSQEGQSNQPQHF
TGTGCCAGCAGCCAAGAGGGCCAAAGCAATCAGCCCCAGCATTTT
>TRBD1|NA|TRBJ1-4|TRBV6-5
CASRETGGEKLFF
TGTGCCAGCAGAGAGACAGGGGGGGAAAAACTGTTTTTT
>NA|NA|TRBJ2-3|TRBV7-3
CASSLRRGEDTQYF
TGTGCCAGCAGCTTACGGCGGGGCGAAGATACGCAGTATTTT
>NA|NA|TRBJ1-2|TRBV27
CASRSPWGGSRGYTF
TGTGCCAGCAGATCTCCTTGGGGGGGTAGTAGGGGCTACACCTTC
>TRBD2|NA|TRBJ2-1|TRBV29-1
CSVEVGLAEYNEQFF
TGCAGCGTTGAAGTGGGACTAGCGGAGTACAATGAGCAGTTCTTC
>NA|NA|TRBJ1-6|TRBV6-2/TRBV6-3
CASTPIASGSPLHF
TGTGCCAGCACCCCGATAGCTTCGGGGTCACCCCTCCACTTT
>NA|NA|TRBJ2-7|TRBV6-6
CASSYSGGQYSYEQYF
TGTGCCAGCAGTTACTCGGGGGGCCAATACTCCTACGAGCAGTACTTC
>NA|NA|TRBJ1-1|TRBV9
CASSPTVNTEAFF
TGTGCCAGCAGCCCTACAGTGAACACTGAAGCTTTCTTT
>NA|NA|TRBJ2-1|TRBV12-3/TRBV12-4
CASSFSGYNEQFF
TGTGCCAGCAGTTTTAGCGGATACAATGAGCAGTTCTTC
>NA|NA|TRBJ2-7|TRBV7-6
CASSSDNYEQYF
TGTGCCAGCAGCTCGGACAACTACGAGCAGTACTTC
>NA|NA|TRBJ2-3|TRBV4-3
CASSQDRWGTDTQYF
TGCGCCAGCAGCCAAGATAGGTGGGGGACAGATACGCAGTATTTT
>NA|NA|TRBJ1-5|TRBV10-3
CAISESTGLMDQPQHF
TGTGCCATCAGTGAGTCGACAGGCTTGATGGATCAGCCCCAGCATTTT
>NA|NA|TRBJ1-2|TRBV7-3
CASSDPEGANYGYTF
TGTGCCAGCAGCGATCCAGAGGGGGCTAACTATGGCTACACCTTC
>NA|NA|TRBJ1-1|TRBV11-2
CASSLEGGMVSEAFF
TGTGCCAGCAGCTTAGAGGGGGGGATGGTCTCTGAAGCTTTCTTT
>TRBD2|NA|TRBJ2-5|TRBV9
CASSVGLAGVGSQETQYF
TGTGCCAGCAGCGTCGGACTAGCGGGAGTGGGGAGCCAAGAGACCCAGTACTTC
>NA|NA|TRBJ1-1|TRBV4-2
CASSVNRNTEAFF
TGTGCCAGCAGCGTCAACAGGAACACTGAAGCTTTCTTT